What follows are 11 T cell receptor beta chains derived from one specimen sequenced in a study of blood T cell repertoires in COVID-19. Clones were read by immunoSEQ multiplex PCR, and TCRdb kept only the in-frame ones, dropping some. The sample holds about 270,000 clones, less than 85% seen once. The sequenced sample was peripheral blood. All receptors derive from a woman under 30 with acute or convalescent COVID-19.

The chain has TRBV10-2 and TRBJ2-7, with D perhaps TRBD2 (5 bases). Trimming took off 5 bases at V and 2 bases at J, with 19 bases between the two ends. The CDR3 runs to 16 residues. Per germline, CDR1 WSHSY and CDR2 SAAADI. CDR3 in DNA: TGCGCCAGCAGTCTCCTTCGGGTAGAGGGAGCCTACGAGCAGTACTTC. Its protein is CASSLLRVEGAYEQYF.

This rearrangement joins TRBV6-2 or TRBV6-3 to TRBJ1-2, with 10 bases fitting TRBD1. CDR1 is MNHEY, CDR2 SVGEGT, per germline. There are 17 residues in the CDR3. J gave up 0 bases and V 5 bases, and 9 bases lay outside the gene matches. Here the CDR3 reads CASSQTSGTGANYGYTF. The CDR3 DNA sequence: TGTGCCAGCAGTCAAACGTCCGGGACAGGGGCTAACTATGGCTACACCTTC.

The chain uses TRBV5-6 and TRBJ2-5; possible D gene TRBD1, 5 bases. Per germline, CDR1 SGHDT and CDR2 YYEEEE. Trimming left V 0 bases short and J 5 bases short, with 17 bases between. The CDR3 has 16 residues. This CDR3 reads CASSLELGVNIETQYF. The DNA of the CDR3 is TGTGCCAGCAGCTTGGAGCTAGGGGTGAATATTGAGACCCAGTACTTC.

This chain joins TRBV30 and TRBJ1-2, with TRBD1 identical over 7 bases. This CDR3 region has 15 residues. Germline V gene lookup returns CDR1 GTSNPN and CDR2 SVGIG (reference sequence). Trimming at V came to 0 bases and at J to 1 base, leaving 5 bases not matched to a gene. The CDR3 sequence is CAWSVFGTVNYGYTF. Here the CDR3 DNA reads TGTGCCTGGAGTGTATTTGGGACAGTTAACTATGGCTACACCTTC.

DNA for the CDR3: TGTGCCAGTAGTCGGGCTAACTATGGCTACACCTTC. Translation: CASSRANYGYTF. The chain recombines TRBV19 with TRBJ1-2, with D uncertain. This CDR3 contains 12 residues. Trimming took off 5 bases at V and 0 bases at J, with 4 bases between the two ends. Germline V gene lookup returns CDR1 LNHDA and CDR2 SQIVND (reference sequence).

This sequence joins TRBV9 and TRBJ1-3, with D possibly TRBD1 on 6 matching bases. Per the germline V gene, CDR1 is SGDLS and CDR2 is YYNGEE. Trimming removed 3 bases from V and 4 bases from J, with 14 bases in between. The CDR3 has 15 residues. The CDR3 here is CASSGGGGTGNTIYF. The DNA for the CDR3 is TGTGCCAGCAGCGGAGGGGGGGGAACGGGAAACACCATATATTTT.

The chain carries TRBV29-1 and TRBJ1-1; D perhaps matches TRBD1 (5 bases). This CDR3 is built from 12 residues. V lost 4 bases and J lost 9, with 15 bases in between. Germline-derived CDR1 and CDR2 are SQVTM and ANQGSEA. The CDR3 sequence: CSVVVSLGQAFF. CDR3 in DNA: TGCAGCGTTGTGGTTAGTCTGGGGCAAGCTTTCTTT.

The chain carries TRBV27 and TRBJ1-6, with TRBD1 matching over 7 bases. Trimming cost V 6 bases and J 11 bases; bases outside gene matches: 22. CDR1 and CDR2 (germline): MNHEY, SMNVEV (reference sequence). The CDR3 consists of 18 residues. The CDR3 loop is CASSLRAGTADRDPPLHF. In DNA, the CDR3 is TGTGCCAGCAGCCTGCGGGCCGGGACAGCTGATAGGGATCCACCCCTCCACTTT.

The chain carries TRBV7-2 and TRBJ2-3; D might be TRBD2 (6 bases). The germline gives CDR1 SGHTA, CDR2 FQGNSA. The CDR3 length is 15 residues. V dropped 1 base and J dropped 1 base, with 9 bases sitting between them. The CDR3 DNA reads TGTGCCAGCAGCTTAGTACGCGGGGGCACAGATACGCAGTATTTT. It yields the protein CASSLVRGGTDTQYF.

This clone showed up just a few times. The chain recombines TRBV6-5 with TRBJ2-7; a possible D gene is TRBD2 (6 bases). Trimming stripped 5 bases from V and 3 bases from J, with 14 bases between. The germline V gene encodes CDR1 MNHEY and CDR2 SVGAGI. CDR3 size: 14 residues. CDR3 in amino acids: CASSPRLGFYEQYF. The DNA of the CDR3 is TGTGCCAGCAGTCCTCGACTAGGATTCTACGAGCAGTACTTC.

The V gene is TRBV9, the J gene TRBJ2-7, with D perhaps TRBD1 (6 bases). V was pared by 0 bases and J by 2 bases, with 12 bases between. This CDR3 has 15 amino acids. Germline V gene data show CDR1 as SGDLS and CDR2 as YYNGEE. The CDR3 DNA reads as TGTGCCAGCAGCGTAGATGGGACACCTACCTACGAGCAGTACTTC. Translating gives CASSVDGTPTYEQYF.